The rows below give T cell receptor beta chains drawn from one sample of a study of cytomegalovirus exposure and HLA in healthy donors. TCRdb keeps only in-frame clones here, not all; method: immunoSEQ multiplex PCR. The table lists 100,000 to 150,000 clones, roughly 18% of them singletons, with about 3% in the top ten. The sequencing sample was made of PBMCs. The receptors were gathered from a female donor in good health and CMV-seropositive. Each CDR3 is given with its conserved first and last residue.

TRBV19,CASSPFAADYGYTF
TRBV5-6,CASSFRPYTEAFF
TRBV4-2,CASSQEDGGVYEQYF
TRBV5-1,CASSQTGSAGILETQYF
TRBV9,CASSHNPAGPGQAEQYF
TRBV27,CASSFPAGELFF
TRBV7-2,CASSIRTGEAYEQYF
TRBV7-2,CASSPRDRGTGEQYF
TRBV5-6,CASSFPGLANYEQYF
TRBV21-1,CASSRQGAKSLAFF
TRBV5-1,CASSPGTGDTGELFF
TRBV7-9,CASSRGGEQPQHF
TRBV6-1,CASSEASGGSNQPQHF
TRBV6-5,CASSLRGGLYTQYF
TRBV4-3,CASSHILDWPTETQYF
TRBV5-1,CASRTGLAAPTDTQYF
TRBV19,CASSPSGRAATGELFF
TRBV10-3,CAISETGTDFGGTQYF